What follows are 24 T cell receptor beta chains derived from one specimen sequenced in a study of CD8 T cells in ankylosing spondylitis (dated by TCRdb to 2016 to 2017). Receptors were amplified or captured by 5' RACE. The instrument given in TCRdb is Illumina HiSeq 2500. TCRdb applied fastp at Q25 and MiXCR to the public reads, then kept only in-frame beta chains. All rows with the same CDR3 protein become a single entry with the most common DNA and genes. For this sample there are hundreds of thousands of distinct CDR3 sequences; 32% appear just once. Of the sample, around 4.2% falls within the top ten clones. The sequenced material came from blood, either unsorted or a sorted T cell fraction (not recorded which). The receptors stem from a male donor with ankylosing spondylitis or in good health (not recorded which).

The rearrangement uses TRBV20-1 and TRBJ1-4; perhaps TRBD1 as D (6 bases). This CDR3 contains 16 residues. CDR1 DFQATT and CDR2 SNEGSKA come from the germline V gene (reference sequence). Trimming pared 6 bases from V and 6 bases from J, leaving 23 bases between. CDR3 coding DNA: TGCAGTGCCCCCAAACCAGGGGCGTTGCAGGATGAAAAACTGTTTTTT. Residues: CSAPKPGALQDEKLFF.

The rearrangement links TRBV5-1 to TRBJ1-1; perhaps TRBD1 as D (6 bases). The CDR3 extends over 13 amino acids. Trimming stripped 4 bases from V and 10 bases from J, with 17 bases between. Germline V CDR1 and CDR2: SGHRS, YFSETQ. CDR3 sequence reads: CASSEPTGRSAFF. In nucleotides, the CDR3 is TGCGCCAGCAGCGAACCCACAGGGAGGTCAGCTTTCTTT.

This clonotype was seen only a few times. The gene calls are TRBV20-1 and TRBJ2-7, with D tentatively TRBD2 (6 bases). Germline V gene data show CDR1 as DFQATT and CDR2 as SNEGSKA (reference sequence). V lost 4 bases and J 0 bases, leaving 10 bases between the germline ends. The CDR3 runs 13 residues. The DNA for the CDR3 is TGCAGTGCTAACGAGGACTACTCCTACGAGCAGTACTTC. This sequence encodes CSANEDYSYEQYF.

This chain links TRBV20-1 with TRBJ2-7; D is uncertain. Between the trimmed V and J ends, which lost 2 bases and 0 bases, there was a span of 5 bases. The CDR3 runs to 12 residues. Germline V gives CDR1 DFQATT, CDR2 SNEGSKA (reference sequence). CDR3 coding DNA: TGCAGTGCTAGATACGCCTCCTACGAGCAGTACTTC. It translates to CSARYASYEQYF.

The rearrangement uses TRBV29-1 and TRBJ2-1, with D uncertain. This CDR3 has 16 residues. Germline V gene sequence: CDR1 SQVTM, CDR2 ANQGSEA. Between the trimmed V and J ends, which lost 7 bases and 0 bases, there was a span of 19 bases. The CDR3 spells CSGGLSLLSSYNEQFF. The CDR3 region has the DNA TGCAGCGGTGGTTTATCTCTCCTGAGCTCCTACAATGAGCAGTTCTTC.

This clonotype occurred a few times. The V call is TRBV7-9, the J call TRBJ1-4; D perhaps matches TRBD1 (5 bases). In germline, CDR1 is SEHNR, CDR2 FQNEAQ (reference sequence). CDR3 length equals 13 residues. V was clipped by 11 bases and J by 12 bases, with 22 bases between them. CDR3 sequence: CAGSRDGRSQLFF. Written as DNA, the CDR3 is TGTGCCGGAAGCCGGGACGGGAGGTCTCAACTGTTTTTT.

The chain uses TRBV5-1 and TRBJ2-5; a possible D gene is TRBD1 (6 bases). CDR3 length equals 15 residues. V dropped 0 bases and J dropped 4 bases, with 13 bases sitting between them. Per germline, CDR1 SGHRS and CDR2 YFSETQ. This chain's CDR3 is CASSLGTGRGETQYF. CDR3 nucleotides: TGCGCCAGCAGCTTGGGTACAGGGAGAGGAGAGACCCAGTACTTC.

In this sample, this clonotype turned up many times. The V call is TRBV29-1, the J call TRBJ1-2; the D is unclear. Germline CDR1 reads SQVTM; CDR2 reads ANQGSEA. The CDR3 consists of 14 residues. V was pared by 0 bases and J by 9 bases, with 17 bases between. CDR3 nucleotides: TGCAGCGTTGAAGATTTAGTTGAAGGGATGCGCTACACCTTC. Protein product: CSVEDLVEGMRYTF.

Here the CDR3 DNA reads TGCAGTGTGGCTTTAAGTAGGAATGAGCAGTTCTTC. It specifies CSVALSRNEQFF. The chain couples TRBV29-1 to TRBJ2-1, with D hard to call. The CDR3 extends over 12 amino acids. Germline V gene sequence: CDR1 SQVTM, CDR2 ANQGSEA.

This clonotype was detected a few times. The gene calls are TRBV7-2 and TRBJ2-7, with 7 bases aligning to TRBD2. The V and J ends lost 0 bases and 7 bases, in that order; junction bases with no gene match: 6. This CDR3 has 14 amino acids. CDR1 SGHTA and CDR2 FQGNSA come from the germline V gene. CDR3 loop: CASSLARGVKEQYF. DNA for the CDR3: TGTGCCAGCAGCTTAGCCCGGGGGGTGAAGGAGCAGTACTTC.

CDR3 DNA sequence: TGCAGTGTTAGCACAGGGGGCTTCTATGGCTACACCTTC. Its protein product is CSVSTGGFYGYTF. This sequence joins TRBV20-1 and TRBJ1-2; 9 bases fit TRBD1. The germline V gene encodes CDR1 DFQATT and CDR2 SNEGSKA (reference sequence). The junction had 7 bases not matched to a gene; V was cut back by 7 bases and J by 4 bases. CDR3 length equals 13 residues.

The chain combines TRBV12-3 or TRBV12-4 with TRBJ2-7; a weak D match, TRBD2 (5 bases). The CDR3 length is 15 residues. Between the trimmed V and J ends, which lost 4 bases and 7 bases, there was a span of 20 bases. Here the CDR3 DNA reads TGTGCCAGCAGTTCCGGACTCTCCGGGCCGGGGGAGCAGTACTTC. Translation: CASSSGLSGPGEQYF.

This clonotype was observed a single time. The rearrangement joins TRBV15 to TRBJ2-5; D is unclear. Per germline, CDR1 LNHNV and CDR2 YYDKDF (reference sequence). Trimming shortened V by 1 base and J by 5 bases, and 11 bases separated the two germline ends. CDR3 length equals 14 residues. CDR3 region: CATSRAPIRETQYF. In DNA form, the CDR3 reads TGTGCCACCAGCAGAGCCCCGATCCGGGAGACCCAGTACTTC.

The CDR3 sequence is CASSEGIRSPLHF. CDR3 DNA: TGTGCCAGCAGTGAGGGGATCCGTTCACCCCTCCACTTT. The chain has TRBV25-1 and TRBJ1-6; no reliable D call. V lost 3 bases to trimming and J lost 9 bases, with 9 bases between them. The germline V gene has CDR1 MGHDK and CDR2 SYGVNS. The CDR3 runs to 13 residues.

This clonotype was detected only a few times. This rearrangement joins TRBV3-1 to TRBJ2-1; D could derive from TRBD1 or TRBD2 (5 bases each). This CDR3 is built from 11 residues. Germline-derived CDR1 and CDR2 are LGHDT and YNNKEL (reference sequence). The germline V and J ends were trimmed by 0 bases and 11 bases, with 5 bases remaining between them. CDR3 protein: CASSQEGQQFF. The CDR3 DNA reads as TGTGCCAGCAGCCAAGAGGGACAGCAGTTCTTC.

The chain is built from TRBV5-5 and TRBJ2-1, with a tentative D call TRBD2 (6 bases). V was cut by 0 bases and J by 2 bases, with 12 bases left in between. Germline CDR1 is SGHKS and CDR2 is YYEKEE (reference sequence). There are 16 residues in the CDR3. CDR3 bases: TGTGCCAGCAGCTTGGGTAACGGGGGTGCCTACAATGAGCAGTTCTTC. Translating gives CASSLGNGGAYNEQFF.

This clonotype was detected many times. The J gene is TRBJ1-1, the V gene TRBV29-1; 7 bases are shared with TRBD1. Germline CDR1 reads SQVTM; CDR2 reads ANQGSEA. V shed 7 bases, J shed 1 base, and the junction held 3 bases outside the gene matches. CDR3 size: 12 residues. CDR3 region: CSAGGRNTEAFF. CDR3 coding DNA: TGCAGCGCAGGGGGTAGGAACACTGAAGCTTTCTTT.

The chain is built from TRBV11-2 and TRBJ1-4; D not resolved. This CDR3 has 16 amino acids. CDR1 and CDR2 from the germline V gene are SGHAT and FQNNGV. V lost 0 bases and J 1 base, leaving 9 bases between the germline ends. Here the CDR3 DNA reads TGTGCCAGCAGCTTAGAAGGACGAGGAACTAATGAAAAACTGTTTTTT. This encodes CASSLEGRGTNEKLFF.

The chain is built from TRBV27 and TRBJ2-3; D may match TRBD1 or TRBD2 (5 bases each). V was clipped by 5 bases and J by 6 bases, with 18 bases between them. The length of the CDR3 is 15 residues. Germline V gene lookup returns CDR1 MNHEY and CDR2 SMNVEV (reference sequence). CDR3 loop: CASSPGTTGADTQYF. DNA for the CDR3: TGTGCCAGCAGTCCTGGGACCACCGGAGCGGATACGCAGTATTTT.

This clonotype has more than one count but fewer than ten. The chain employs TRBV5-1 and TRBJ2-1; 7 nucleotides agree with TRBD1. The CDR3 covers 14 residues. V dropped 0 bases and J dropped 7; count of bases not matched to a gene: 4. The germline CDR1 and CDR2 sequences are SGHRS and YFSETQ. This CDR3 is CASSLGTTGNEQFF. The CDR3 bases are TGCGCCAGCAGCTTGGGGACGACAGGGAATGAGCAGTTCTTC. The variable domain in full, with the rest retrieved from reference TRBV5-1 and TRBJ2-1, is KAGVTQTPRYLIKTRGQQVTLSCSPISGHRSVSWYQQTPGQGLQFLFEYFSETQRNKGNFPGRFSGRQFSNSRSEMNVSTLELGDSALYLCASSLGTTGNEQFFGPGTRLTVL.

This sequence joins TRBV12-3 or TRBV12-4 and TRBJ2-7, with D perhaps TRBD1 (5 bases). The V and J ends lost 3 bases and 7 bases respectively, with 16 bases between them. CDR3 length: 14 amino acids. For the CDR3, the DNA is TGTGCCAGCAGTTTCGGGTCCAGGGTCGGGGAGCAGTACTTC. This encodes CASSFGSRVGEQYF.

The V gene is TRBV29-1, the J gene TRBJ1-2; tentative D call: TRBD1 (6 bases). Trimming removed 2 bases from V and 4 bases from J, with 14 bases in between. The CDR3 totals 14 residues. CDR1 and CDR2 (germline): SQVTM, ANQGSEA. The CDR3 nucleotides read TGCAGCGTTGAAAAGGGGATACAGGGCTATGGCTACACCTTC. Translating gives CSVEKGIQGYGYTF.

Only a few counts were recorded for this clonotype. The rearrangement joins TRBV6-1 to TRBJ1-5; 9 nucleotides line up with TRBD1. V dropped 6 bases and J dropped 4; count of bases not matched to a gene: 16. This CDR3 has 18 amino acids. The germline V gene encodes CDR1 MNHNS and CDR2 SASEGT. The CDR3 is CASSPQSGTGRGNQPQHF. CDR3 DNA: TGTGCCAGCAGCCCCCAATCCGGGACAGGGCGGGGGAATCAGCCCCAGCATTTT.

V is TRBV2 and J is TRBJ2-7, with a tentative D call TRBD1 (6 bases). The germline gives CDR1 SNHLY, CDR2 FYNNEI. The V end lost 5 bases, the J end lost 2 bases, and 16 bases lay between the germline ends. There are 15 residues in the CDR3. CDR3 sequence: CASSTNRDTAYEQYF. CDR3 bases: TGTGCCAGCAGTACAAACCGGGACACAGCCTACGAGCAGTACTTC.